This note documents a single TCR beta chain sequence. Its cognate antigen is unknown. The V end lost 6 bases, the J end lost 11 bases, and 21 bases lay between the germline ends. CDR3 size: 13 residues. Germline V gives CDR1 SQVTM, CDR2 ANQGSEA. The sample belongs to a study of cytomegalovirus exposure and HLA in healthy donors. The study ran its PCR with 60 Vbeta and 13 Jbeta primers. Sequencing used immunoSEQ multiplex PCR; TCRdb keeps in-frame clones, though not all of them. The sample has under 200,000 clones; roughly 82% are singletons. Whole-study findings and limits: Among TCR beta chains of equal frequency, HLA-associated ones were more clonally expanded in a later analysis. A later analysis found TCR association rates differed by HLA locus, highest for DRB1 and lowest for HLA-C.

The sequence was collected from a woman aged 50 to 60 in good health and CMV-seronegative. Sequencing used PBMCs. The chain carries TRBV29-1 and TRBJ2-3; D may be TRBD2 (5 bases). DNA for the CDR3: TGCAGCGTCGCCGGGGTAGGGTTTAAGGTGCAGTATTTT. Translated, it gives CSVAGVGFKVQYF.